This T cell receptor beta chain was recovered during a study of Graves' ophthalmopathy and Graves' hyperthyroidism. V was shortened by 8 bases and J by 2 bases, with 12 bases between the two germline ends. The CDR3 has 13 amino acids. CDR1 SNHLY and CDR2 FYNNEI come from the germline V gene. Amplification of TCR beta CDR3 regions used RNA transcripts. HTBI primers primed a first-round RT-PCR, and a second-round multiplex PCR followed. TCRdb reanalysed the multiplex PCR reads using MiXCR and keeps one entry per CDR3 protein. The repertoire consists of about 1.1 million distinct CDR3 sequences, with 35% to 40% occurring once and the leading ten covering 8.5% to 14%.

Input material: peripheral blood or thyroid tissue (not recorded which). The chain uses TRBV2 and TRBJ1-1; D not resolved. The source is an adult man with Graves' hyperthyroidism. The CDR3 sequence is CASAGRSNTEAFF. As DNA, the CDR3 is TGTGCCAGCGCGGGCAGGAGTAACACTGAAGCTTTCTTT.